This paragraph reports one T cell receptor beta chain. The target antigen is unknown. The treatment denotes: oral pan-JAK inhibitor, 5-10 mg twice daily. Sequencing templates came from extracted RNA that was reverse transcribed into cDNA. Clones were sequenced by immunoSEQ multiplex PCR, and TCRdb holds only the in-frame ones, with some missing. The sample holds some 220,000 clones; under 60% are singletons and the top ten take 1.6%. These data originate in a study of CD8+ T cells in alopecia areata. Study-wide points: Tofacitinib significantly decreased scalp clonality and expanded CD8+ clones among top 100. Greater clonality was observed in lesional scalp samples, especially alopecia totalis/universalis, versus normal scalp. Many expanded lesional clones persisted in scalp and blood during tofacitinib treatment.

Per the germline V gene, CDR1 is GTSNPN and CDR2 is SVGIG (reference sequence). Trimming removed 4 bases from V and 6 bases from J, with 12 bases in between. The CDR3 totals 12 residues. This TCR derives from a human donor with alopecia areata. This sequence joins TRBV30 and TRBJ1-2; D perhaps matches TRBD1 (5 bases). Material: CD4+ T cells sorted from blood, obtained at week 4, from a patient treated with tofacitinib. The CDR3 sequence: CAWTGMSNGYTF. The CDR3 DNA reads TGTGCCTGGACAGGGATGTCGAATGGCTACACCTTC.